What follows describes a single T cell receptor (beta chain). The record originates from a study of blood T cell repertoires in COVID-19. Turning to the study itself: Samples of COVID-19 (acute and convalescent) were obtained from the United States, Italy and Spain.

Under the authors' procedure: How many nucleated cells were present was estimated from reference gene primer amplification. Using immunoSEQ multiplex PCR, the repertoire was profiled, and TCRdb retains in-frame clones only, with some absent. From that table come the V and J calls and clone size; the DNA was used to work out D and trimming. Found here are 70,000 to 90,000 clones, over 80% of them singletons; the top ten hold roughly 10%. The sequencing input was peripheral blood. The source is a human donor in a cohort sampled during active COVID-19.

CDR3 bases: TGTGCCAGCAGCAAGGGTACAGGACCCGAGCAGTACTTC. It specifies CASSKGTGPEQYF. This rearrangement joins TRBV21-1 to TRBJ2-7; the D segment call TRBD1 is taken from the table without a DNA check. TRBV21-1 is annotated as a pseudogene. The CDR3 contains 13 residues.